This TCR beta chain was sequenced during a study of T-cell memory formation after mild COVID-19. On this clonotype itself: Antigen unknown.

TCRdb re-called the 5' RACE reads with MiXCR, one entry per CDR3 protein. The table shows 250,000 or so distinct CDR3 sequences, with roughly 17% occurring only once. Points from the study as a whole: Among CD4+ contracting clones, most were CM and EM, and CD8+ ones EMRA.

V lost 3 bases and J 9 bases, leaving 6 bases between the germline ends. CDR3 size: 11 residues. CDR1 is MGHDK, CDR2 SYGVNS, per germline. The J gene is TRBJ1-5, the V gene TRBV25-1; D is unclear. The sample comprised PBMCs or a T cell subset sorted from them (not recorded which). The clonotype originates from a man aged 18 to 29 who had mild COVID-19 (a few samples of this study predate the infection). Cell type and time point are not known. CDR3 in DNA: TGTGCCAGCAGTGACGTATGGCCCCAGCATTTT. The encoded protein is CASSDVWPQHF.